The sequence of this T cell receptor beta chain was determined in a study of T cell responses to AZD1222 COVID-19 vaccine. Study-level results: Every sample of the repertoires postdated the peak T cell response. Females outnumbered males among donors, who were mostly white British; clonal diversity was possibly underestimated. Epitopes outside B.1.351 and B.1.1.7 mutated regions reportedly drew nearly half of spike TCRs.

The V gene's germline CDR1 is SGHTA and CDR2 FQGNSA. The CDR3 has 12 amino acids. With 5 bases removed from V and 4 bases from J, the gap between germline ends came to 8 bases. Produced via immunoSEQ multiplex PCR; TCRdb's table is partial and in-frame only. The data contain about 180,000 clones, about 90% of them singletons. With respect to this clone: The antigen is unknown.

The rearrangement uses TRBV7-2 and TRBJ2-5; D not resolved. Sequenced material: peripheral blood, taken 28 days after the second AZD1222 dose. The TCR comes from an adult who received the AZD1222 COVID-19 vaccine. This CDR3 is CASSPRIETQYF. The DNA for the CDR3 is TGTGCCAGCAGCCCGAGGATAGAGACCCAGTACTTC.